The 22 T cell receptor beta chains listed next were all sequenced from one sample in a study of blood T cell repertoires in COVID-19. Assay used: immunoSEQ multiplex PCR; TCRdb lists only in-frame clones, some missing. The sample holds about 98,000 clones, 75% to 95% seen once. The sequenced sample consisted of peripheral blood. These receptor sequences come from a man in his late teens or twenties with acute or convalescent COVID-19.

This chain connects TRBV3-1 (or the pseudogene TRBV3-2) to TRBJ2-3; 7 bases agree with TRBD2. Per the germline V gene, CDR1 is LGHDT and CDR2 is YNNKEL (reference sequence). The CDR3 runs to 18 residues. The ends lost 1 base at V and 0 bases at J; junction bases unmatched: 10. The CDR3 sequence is CASSQVGVGGISTDTQYF. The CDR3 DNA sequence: TGTGCCAGCAGCCAAGTAGGGGTGGGAGGGATAAGCACAGATACGCAGTATTTT.

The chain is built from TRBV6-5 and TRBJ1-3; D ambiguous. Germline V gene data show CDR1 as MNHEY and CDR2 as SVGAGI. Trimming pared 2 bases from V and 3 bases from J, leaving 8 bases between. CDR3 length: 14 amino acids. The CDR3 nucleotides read TGTGCCAGCAGTTACGAGTCGCTTGGAAACACCATATATTTT. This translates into CASSYESLGNTIYF.

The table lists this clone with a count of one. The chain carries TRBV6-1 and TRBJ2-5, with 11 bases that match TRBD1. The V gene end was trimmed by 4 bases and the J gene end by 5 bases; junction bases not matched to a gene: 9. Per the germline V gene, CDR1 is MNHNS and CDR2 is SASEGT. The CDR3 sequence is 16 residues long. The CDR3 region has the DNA TGTGCCAGCAGTGCTTGGACAGGGGGCGGGGGGGAGACCCAGTACTTC. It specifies CASSAWTGGGGETQYF.

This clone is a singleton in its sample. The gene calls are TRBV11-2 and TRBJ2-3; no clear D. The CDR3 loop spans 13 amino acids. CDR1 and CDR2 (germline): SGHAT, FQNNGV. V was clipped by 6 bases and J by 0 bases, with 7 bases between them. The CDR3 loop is CASSRTSTDTQYF. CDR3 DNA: TGTGCCAGCAGTCGTACTAGCACAGATACGCAGTATTTT.

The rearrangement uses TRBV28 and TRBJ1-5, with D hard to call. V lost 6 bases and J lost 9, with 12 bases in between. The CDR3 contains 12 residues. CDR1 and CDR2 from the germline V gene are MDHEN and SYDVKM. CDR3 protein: CASRAVPRPQHF. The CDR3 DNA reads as TGTGCCAGCAGGGCCGTACCAAGGCCCCAGCATTTT.

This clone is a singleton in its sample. CDR3 protein: CASSTRPVANEKLFF. The DNA of the CDR3 is TGCGCCAGCAGTACGCGGCCGGTCGCTAATGAAAAACTGTTTTTT. The chain is built from TRBV5-1 and TRBJ1-4, with D hard to call. In germline, CDR1 is SGHRS, CDR2 YFSETQ. Trimming pared 5 bases from V and 3 bases from J, leaving 14 bases between. This CDR3 comprises 15 residues.

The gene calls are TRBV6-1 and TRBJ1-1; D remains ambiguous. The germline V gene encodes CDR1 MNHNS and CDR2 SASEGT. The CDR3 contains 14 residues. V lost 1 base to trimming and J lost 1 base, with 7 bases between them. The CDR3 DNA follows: TGTGCCAGCAGTGAAGTAAAATCGAACACTGAAGCTTTCTTT. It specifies CASSEVKSNTEAFF.

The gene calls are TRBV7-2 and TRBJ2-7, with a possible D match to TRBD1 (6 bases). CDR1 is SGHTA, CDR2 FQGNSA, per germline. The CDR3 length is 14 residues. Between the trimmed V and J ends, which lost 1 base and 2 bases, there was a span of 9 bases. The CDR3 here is CASSLVPGAYEQYF. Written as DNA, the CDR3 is TGTGCCAGCAGCTTAGTCCCAGGGGCCTACGAGCAGTACTTC.

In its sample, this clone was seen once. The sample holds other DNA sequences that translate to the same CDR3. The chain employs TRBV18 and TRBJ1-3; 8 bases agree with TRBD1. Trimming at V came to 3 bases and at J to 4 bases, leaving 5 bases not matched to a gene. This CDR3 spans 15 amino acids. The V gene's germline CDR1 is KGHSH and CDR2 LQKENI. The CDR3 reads CASSPQGAQGNTIYF. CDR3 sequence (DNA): TGTGCCAGCTCACCCCAGGGGGCGCAGGGAAACACCATATATTTT.

The CDR3 nucleotides are TGTGCCAGTAGTATAACGGGTCCTCGGAACACTGAAGCTTTCTTT. This encodes CASSITGPRNTEAFF. The J gene is TRBJ1-1, the V gene TRBV19; D gene uncertain. Germline CDR1 is LNHDA and CDR2 is SQIVND (reference sequence). V lost 2 bases and J 1 base, leaving 11 bases between the germline ends. This CDR3 is built from 15 residues. The whole variable domain, remainder taken from reference TRBV19 and TRBJ1-1, is DGGITQSPKYLFRKEGQNVTLSCEQNLNHDAMYWYRQDPGQGLRLIYYSQIVNDFQKGDIAEGYSVSREKKESFPLTVTSAQKNPTAFYLCASSITGPRNTEAFFGQGTRLTVV.

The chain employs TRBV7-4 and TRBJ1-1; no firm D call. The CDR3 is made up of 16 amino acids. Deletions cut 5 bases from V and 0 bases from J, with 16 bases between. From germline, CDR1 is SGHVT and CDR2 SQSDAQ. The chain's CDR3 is CASSPPRYTMNTEAFF. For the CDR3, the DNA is TGTGCCAGCAGCCCTCCCCGGTACACTATGAACACTGAAGCTTTCTTT. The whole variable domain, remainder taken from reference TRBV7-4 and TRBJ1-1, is GAGVSQSPRYKVAKRGRDVALRCDSISGHVTLYWYRQTLGQGSEVLTYSQSDAQRDKSGRPSGRFSAERPERSVSTLKIQRTEQGDSAVYLCASSPPRYTMNTEAFFGQGTRLTVV.

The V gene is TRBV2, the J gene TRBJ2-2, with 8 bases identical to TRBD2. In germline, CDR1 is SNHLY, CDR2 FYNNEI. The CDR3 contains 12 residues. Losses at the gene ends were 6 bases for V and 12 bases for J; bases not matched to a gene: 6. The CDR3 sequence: CASRDRTSQLFF. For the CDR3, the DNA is TGTGCCAGCAGAGATAGGACTAGCCAGCTGTTTTTT.

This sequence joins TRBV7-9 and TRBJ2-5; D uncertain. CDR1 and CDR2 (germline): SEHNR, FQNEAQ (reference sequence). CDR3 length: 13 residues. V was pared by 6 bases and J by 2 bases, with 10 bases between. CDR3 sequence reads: CASSQAGQETQYF. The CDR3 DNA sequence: TGTGCCAGCAGTCAGGCAGGACAAGAGACCCAGTACTTC.

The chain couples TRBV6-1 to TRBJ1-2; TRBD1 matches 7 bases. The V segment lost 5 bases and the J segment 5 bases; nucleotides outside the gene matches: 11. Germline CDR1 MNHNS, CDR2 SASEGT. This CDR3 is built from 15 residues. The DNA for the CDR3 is TGTGCCAGCAGTTCCCGACAGGGCAAGGATTATGGCTACACCTTC. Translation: CASSSRQGKDYGYTF.

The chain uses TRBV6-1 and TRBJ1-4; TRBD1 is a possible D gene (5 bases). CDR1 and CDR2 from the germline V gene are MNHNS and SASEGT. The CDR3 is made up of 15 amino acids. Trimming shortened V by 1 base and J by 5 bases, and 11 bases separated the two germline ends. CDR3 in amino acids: CASSEVGGRNEKLFF. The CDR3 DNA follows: TGTGCCAGCAGTGAAGTTGGGGGGAGAAATGAAAAACTGTTTTTT.

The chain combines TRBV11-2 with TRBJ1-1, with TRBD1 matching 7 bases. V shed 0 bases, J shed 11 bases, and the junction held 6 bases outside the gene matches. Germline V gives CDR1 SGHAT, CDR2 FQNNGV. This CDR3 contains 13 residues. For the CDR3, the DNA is TGTGCCAGCAGCTTAGAGGGACAGCCGTGGGCTTTCTTT. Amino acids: CASSLEGQPWAFF. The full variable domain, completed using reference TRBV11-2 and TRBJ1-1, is EAGVAQSPRYKIIEKRQSVAFWCNPISGHATLYWYQQILGQGPKLLIQFQNNGVVDDSQLPKDRFSAERLKGVDSTLKIQPAKLEDSAVYLCASSLEGQPWAFFGQGTRLTVV.

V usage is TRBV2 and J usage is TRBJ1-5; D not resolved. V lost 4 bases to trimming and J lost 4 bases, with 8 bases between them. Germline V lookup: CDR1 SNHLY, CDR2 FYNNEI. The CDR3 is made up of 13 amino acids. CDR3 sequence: CASSADWNQPQHF. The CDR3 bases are TGTGCCAGCAGTGCTGACTGGAATCAGCCCCAGCATTTT.

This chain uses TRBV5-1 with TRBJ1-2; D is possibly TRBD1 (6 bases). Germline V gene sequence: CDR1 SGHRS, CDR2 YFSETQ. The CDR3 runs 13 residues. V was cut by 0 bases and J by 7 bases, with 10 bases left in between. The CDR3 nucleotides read TGCGCCAGCAGCTTGGCAGGGGTTAGTGGCTACACCTTC. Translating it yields CASSLAGVSGYTF.

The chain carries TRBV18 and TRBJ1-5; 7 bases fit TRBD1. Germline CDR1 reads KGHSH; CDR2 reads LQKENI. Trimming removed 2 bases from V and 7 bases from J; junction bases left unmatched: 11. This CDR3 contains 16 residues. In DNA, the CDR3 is TGTGCCAGCTCACCAGACAGGGCCCCCTCCGGACAGCCCCAGCATTTT. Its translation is CASSPDRAPSGQPQHF.

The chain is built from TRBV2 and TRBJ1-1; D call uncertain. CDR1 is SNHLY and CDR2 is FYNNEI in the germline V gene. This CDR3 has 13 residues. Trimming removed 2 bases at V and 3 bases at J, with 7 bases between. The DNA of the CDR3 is TGTGCCAGCAGTGAATTGGGCTACACTGAAGCTTTCTTT. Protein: CASSELGYTEAFF.

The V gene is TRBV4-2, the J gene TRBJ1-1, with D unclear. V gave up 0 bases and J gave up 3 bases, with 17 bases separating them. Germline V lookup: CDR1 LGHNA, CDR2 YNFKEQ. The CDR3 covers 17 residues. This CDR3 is CASSQESARGFDTEAFF. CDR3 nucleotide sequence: TGTGCCAGCAGCCAAGAATCTGCCCGGGGTTTCGACACTGAAGCTTTCTTT.

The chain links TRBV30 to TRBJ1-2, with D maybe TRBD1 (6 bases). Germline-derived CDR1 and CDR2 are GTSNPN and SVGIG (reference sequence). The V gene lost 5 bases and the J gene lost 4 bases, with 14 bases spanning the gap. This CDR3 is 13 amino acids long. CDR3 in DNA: TGTGCCTGGCGACAGGATCACCTCTATGGCTACACCTTC. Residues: CAWRQDHLYGYTF.